This T cell receptor (beta chain) was documented in a study of blood T cells in healthy people across ages. General study points: A strong correlation between TCR beta diversity and naive T cell percentage was seen.

This clonotype was detected only a few times. The antigen remains unidentified. PCR was performed a second time for roughly 7 to 12 cycles using a sample-barcoded 5' primer and a J-beta primer mix. TCRdb analysed the 5' RACE reads with MiXCR anew, one entry per CDR3 protein. The table records hundreds of thousands of distinct CDR3 sequences, roughly 25% of them present only once. CDR3 length: 16 amino acids. Germline V lookup: CDR1 LGHDT, CDR2 YNNKEL (reference sequence). V lost 2 bases to trimming and J lost 3 bases, with 13 bases between them. These same records also appear under a second study, on T cells of mothers and their children.

The sample consisted of blood. This receptor was obtained from a boy younger than 18 in good health. V usage is TRBV3-1 and J usage is TRBJ1-4; D may be TRBD1 (5 bases). The chain's CDR3 is CASSQQGTGANEKLFF. The CDR3 DNA is TGTGCCAGCAGCCAACAGGGTACGGGTGCTAATGAAAAACTGTTTTTT.